A single sample is the source of the 27 T cell receptor beta chains below, sequenced in a study of blood T cell repertoires in COVID-19. The table came from immunoSEQ multiplex PCR; TCRdb's copy has only in-frame clones and leaves some out. Of more than 60,000 clones listed, 80% are singletons. The sample comprised peripheral blood. Receptor source: a man aged 55 to 70 with active or convalescent COVID-19.

The chain couples TRBV19 to TRBJ2-1, with a possible D match to TRBD2 (5 bases). The CDR3 runs 15 residues. The germline V gene encodes CDR1 LNHDA and CDR2 SQIVND (reference sequence). The V end was cut by 5 bases, the J end by 0 bases, with 11 bases between. CDR3 coding DNA: TGTGCCAGTAGTGGAAGCGGAGGCTCCTACAATGAGCAGTTCTTC. Amino acids: CASSGSGGSYNEQFF.

CDR3 DNA: TGTGCCAGCAGTTACGGACAGCTGAACACTGAAGCTTTCTTT. Protein product: CASSYGQLNTEAFF. This chain joins TRBV6-5 and TRBJ1-1; TRBD1 is a possible D gene (6 bases). CDR3 length: 14 residues. CDR1 MNHEY and CDR2 SVGAGI come from the germline V gene. Trimming left V 2 bases short and J 0 bases short, with 7 bases between.

V and J are TRBV6-5 and TRBJ2-1; 10 nucleotides align to TRBD1. The CDR3 is made up of 15 amino acids. V shed 0 bases and J 8 bases; nucleotides not matched to a gene: 4. Germline CDR1 MNHEY, CDR2 SVGAGI. CDR3 coding DNA: TGTGCCAGCAGTTACTCGGGGGACAGGGGACATGAGCAGTTCTTC. Encoded protein: CASSYSGDRGHEQFF.

The chain couples TRBV7-8 to TRBJ2-3; 9 nucleotides agree with TRBD1. The CDR3 contains 16 residues. V shed 0 bases and J 1 base; nucleotides not matched to a gene: 2. CDR1 is SGHVS, CDR2 FQNEAQ, per germline. CDR3 sequence reads: CASSLARTGGTDTQYF. The CDR3 DNA sequence: TGTGCCAGCAGCTTAGCCCGGACAGGGGGCACAGATACGCAGTATTTT.

This clone was picked up a small number of times. V is TRBV18 and J is TRBJ2-3; 14 bases fit TRBD2. Germline assignment: CDR1 KGHSH and CDR2 LQKENI. V shed 0 bases and J 4 bases; nucleotides not matched to a gene: 6. This CDR3 contains 18 residues. The CDR3 DNA follows: TGTGCCAGCTCACCACCGGGACTAGCGGGGGAAGAGGCAGATACGCAGTATTTT. Its translation is CASSPPGLAGEEADTQYF.

As DNA, the CDR3 is TGCGCCAGCAGCCAAGGGGGGGACTTAGCCTACAATGAGCAGTTCTTC. Protein: CASSQGGDLAYNEQFF. The chain uses TRBV4-1 and TRBJ2-1; a possible D gene is TRBD2 (6 bases). V lost 1 base and J lost 2, with 12 bases in between. The CDR3 runs to 16 residues. The germline CDR1 and CDR2 sequences are MGHRA and YSYEKL.

The CDR3 is CATSSLGQGVGEQFF. Written as DNA, the CDR3 is TGTGCCACCAGTAGCCTGGGACAGGGGGTCGGAGAGCAGTTCTTC. The chain uses TRBV15 and TRBJ2-1, with 11 bases aligning to TRBD1. With V trimmed by 6 bases and J by 10 bases, 11 bases remained unmatched. The CDR3 has 15 amino acids. CDR1 LNHNV and CDR2 YYDKDF come from the germline V gene (reference sequence).

The chain employs TRBV5-8 and TRBJ2-1; D is perhaps TRBD2 (5 bases). The V end lost 2 bases, the J end lost 1 base, and 7 bases lay between the germline ends. Germline V CDR1 and CDR2: SGHTS, YDEGEE. The CDR3 is 14 amino acids. The CDR3 here is CASSFGVSYNEQFF. In DNA form, the CDR3 reads TGTGCCAGCAGCTTCGGGGTGTCCTACAATGAGCAGTTCTTC. The whole variable domain, filled in from reference TRBV5-8 and TRBJ2-1, reads EAGVTQSPTHLIKTRGQQATLRCSPISGHTSVYWYQQALGLGLQFLLWYDEGEERNRGNFPPRFSGRQFPNYSSELNVNALELEDSALYLCASSFGVSYNEQFFGPGTRLTVL.

This clone was seen a single time. The V and J genes are TRBV9 and TRBJ2-2; a possible D gene is TRBD2 (7 bases). From germline, CDR1 is SGDLS and CDR2 YYNGEE. V was trimmed by 0 bases and J by 3 bases, leaving 12 bases between them. This CDR3 has 16 residues. CDR3 region: CASSVEGGRDTGELFF. CDR3 coding DNA: TGTGCCAGCAGCGTAGAGGGGGGGCGCGACACCGGGGAGCTGTTTTTT.

J is TRBJ2-7 and V is TRBV19, with D unresolved. The CDR3 spans 13 residues. The V gene lost 5 bases and the J gene lost 2 bases, with 10 bases spanning the gap. Germline values: CDR1 LNHDA, CDR2 SQIVND (reference sequence). CDR3 region: CASSPRSAYEQYF. CDR3 nucleotides: TGTGCCAGTAGTCCCCGGAGTGCCTACGAGCAGTACTTC.

The chain uses TRBV7-2 and TRBJ2-1; 11 nucleotides agree with TRBD2. Trimming took 5 bases from V and 10 from J; bases not matched to a gene: 4. Germline V CDR1 and CDR2: SGHTA, FQGNSA. This CDR3 comprises 13 residues. CDR3 in amino acids: CASSTRTSGEQFF. The DNA of the CDR3 is TGTGCCAGCAGCACTAGGACTAGCGGGGAGCAGTTCTTC.

The V call is TRBV19, the J call TRBJ1-1, with 8 nucleotides matching TRBD1. This CDR3 has 15 residues. The V gene end was trimmed by 2 bases and the J gene end by 5 bases; junction bases not matched to a gene: 7. CDR1 is LNHDA, CDR2 SQIVND, per germline (reference sequence). CDR3 nucleotide sequence: TGTGCCAGTAGTATATCCCAGGGGGCTTATACTGAAGCTTTCTTT. Translation gives CASSISQGAYTEAFF.

Here the CDR3 reads CASSLGDRAHYGYTF. The CDR3 DNA follows: TGCGCCAGCAGCTTAGGGGACAGGGCCCACTATGGCTACACCTTC. The chain couples TRBV5-1 to TRBJ1-2; 9 bases map to TRBD1. Trimming at V came to 2 bases and at J to 3 bases, leaving 5 bases not matched to a gene. This CDR3 spans 15 amino acids. Germline CDR1 reads SGHRS; CDR2 reads YFSETQ.

The chain carries TRBV3-1 (or the pseudogene TRBV3-2) and TRBJ1-2, with 8 bases fitting TRBD1. Looked up from germline, CDR1 is LGHDT and CDR2 is YNNKEL (reference sequence). The CDR3 covers 14 residues. Trimming took 6 bases from V and 4 from J; bases not matched to a gene: 7. In DNA, the CDR3 is TGTGCCAGCAGTCCACAGGGGGGAGGCTATGGCTACACCTTC. As protein: CASSPQGGGYGYTF.

The chain has TRBV3-1 (or the pseudogene TRBV3-2) and TRBJ1-1; a possible D gene is TRBD1 (6 bases). The CDR3 is made up of 14 amino acids. The ends were cut back, 0 bases at V and 3 bases at J, with 8 bases in the middle. CDR1 is LGHDT, CDR2 YNNKEL, per germline (reference sequence). The CDR3 DNA sequence: TGTGCCAGCAGCCAAGATTGGACAGACACTGAAGCTTTCTTT. Its protein is CASSQDWTDTEAFF.

This clone occurred once. This chain uses TRBV13 with TRBJ2-1; D ambiguous. The CDR3 has 14 residues. The germline CDR1 and CDR2 sequences are PRHDT and FYEKMQ (reference sequence). V lost 5 bases and J lost 0, with 8 bases in between. CDR3 sequence reads: CASSTTSSYNEQFF. The CDR3 DNA follows: TGTGCCAGCAGCACCACGAGCTCCTACAATGAGCAGTTCTTC. Supplemented by reference TRBV13 and TRBJ2-1, the full variable domain reads AAGVIQSPRHLIKEKRETATLKCYPIPRHDTVYWYQQGPGQDPQFLISFYEKMQSDKGSIPDRFSAQQFSDYHSELNMSSLELGDSALYFCASSTTSSYNEQFFGPGTRLTVL.

The chain uses TRBV18 and TRBJ2-2, with 7 bases fitting TRBD2. This CDR3 is 17 amino acids long. Germline V CDR1 and CDR2: KGHSH, LQKENI. The J segment lost 0 bases and the V segment lost 0 bases, leaving 4 bases of the junction unmatched. The chain's CDR3 is CASSPPGLSANTGELFF. The CDR3, as DNA: TGTGCCAGCTCACCACCGGGACTAAGCGCGAACACCGGGGAGCTGTTTTTT.

The chain recombines TRBV19 with TRBJ2-3; D is perhaps TRBD2 (6 bases). This CDR3 is 16 amino acids long. Germline V gene sequence: CDR1 LNHDA, CDR2 SQIVND (reference sequence). The germline V and J ends were trimmed by 5 bases and 4 bases, with 19 bases remaining between them. The CDR3 nucleotides are TGTGCCAGTAGTCCTCGAGGGGAGGCCCACGCAGATACGCAGTATTTT. Its protein is CASSPRGEAHADTQYF. Combining the CDR3 with reference TRBV19 and TRBJ2-3 gives the whole variable domain DGGITQSPKYLFRKEGQNVTLSCEQNLNHDAMYWYRQDPGQGLRLIYYSQIVNDFQKGDIAEGYSVSREKKESFPLTVTSAQKNPTAFYLCASSPRGEAHADTQYFGPGTRLTVL.

There are a few counts of this clone. CDR3 bases: TGTGCCAGCAGCGAGGGACAGGGGAGATCAGATACGCAGTATTTT. Residues: CASSEGQGRSDTQYF. The rearrangement joins TRBV9 to TRBJ2-3, with 10 nucleotides matching TRBD1. Per the germline V gene, CDR1 is SGDLS and CDR2 is YYNGEE. The CDR3 has 15 residues. V was clipped by 3 bases and J by 4 bases; unmatched bases: 5.

The chain employs TRBV19 and TRBJ1-5; no definite D call. Trimming shortened V by 6 bases and J by 0 bases, and 12 bases separated the two germline ends. Germline V gene sequence: CDR1 LNHDA, CDR2 SQIVND (reference sequence). The CDR3 totals 15 residues. Here the CDR3 reads CASRWQMYSNQPQHF. DNA for the CDR3: TGTGCCAGTAGGTGGCAGATGTATAGCAATCAGCCCCAGCATTTT.

DNA of the CDR3: TGTGCCAGCAGCCAAGAAGGAGCCGCATCACCCCTCCACTTT. Protein product: CASSQEGAASPLHF. This sequence joins TRBV3-1 (or the pseudogene TRBV3-2) and TRBJ1-6; D is uncertain. The CDR3 covers 14 residues. V lost 0 bases and J lost 10, with 10 bases in between. CDR1 LGHDT and CDR2 YNNKEL come from the germline V gene (reference sequence).

The chain combines TRBV4-2 with TRBJ2-5; 9 nucleotides line up with TRBD2. V shed 5 bases, J shed 2 bases, and the junction held 6 bases outside the gene matches. There are 15 residues in the CDR3. CDR1 is LGHNA, CDR2 YNFKEQ, per germline. CDR3 sequence: CASSTPSGGQETQYF. The CDR3 nucleotides are TGTGCCAGCAGCACCCCCAGCGGGGGGCAAGAGACCCAGTACTTC.

The chain links TRBV12-3 or TRBV12-4 to TRBJ2-5; 7 positions match TRBD2. V dropped 7 bases and J dropped 5; count of bases not matched to a gene: 7. The CDR3 is made up of 13 amino acids. The CDR3 region is CASTSGGLETQYF. Here the CDR3 DNA reads TGTGCCAGCACCTCGGGGGGTTTGGAGACCCAGTACTTC.

This rearrangement joins TRBV27 to TRBJ2-2, with 8 nucleotides matching TRBD1. Germline CDR1 and CDR2: MNHEY and SMNVEV (reference sequence). This CDR3 spans 17 amino acids. With V trimmed by 3 bases and J by 1 base, 7 bases remained unmatched. CDR3 amino acids: CASSFSFGQGNTGELFF. CDR3 coding DNA: TGTGCCAGCAGTTTTTCCTTCGGACAGGGGAACACCGGGGAGCTGTTTTTT.

J is TRBJ1-1 and V is TRBV5-4; TRBD1 matches at 8 bases. This CDR3 contains 14 residues. Germline V gene sequence: CDR1 SGHNT, CDR2 YYREEE (reference sequence). The J segment lost 0 bases and the V segment lost 8 bases, leaving 6 bases of the junction unmatched. As DNA, the CDR3 is TGTGCCAGTCATCGACAGGGGTTGAACACTGAAGCTTTCTTT. This encodes CASHRQGLNTEAFF.

This rearrangement joins TRBV6-5 to TRBJ2-7; D not certain. Germline values: CDR1 MNHEY, CDR2 SVGAGI. The CDR3 has 12 residues. Deletions cut 4 bases from V and 7 bases from J, with 11 bases between. The CDR3 DNA reads as TGTGCCAGCAGTTCCCCCACCGGTGAGCAGTACTTC. It codes for CASSSPTGEQYF.

The V call is TRBV7-6, the J call TRBJ2-1; 10 nucleotides agree with TRBD2. The CDR3 contains 14 residues. The J segment lost 5 bases and the V segment lost 6 bases, leaving 4 bases of the junction unmatched. In germline, CDR1 is SGHVS, CDR2 FNYEAQ. In DNA form, the CDR3 reads TGTGCCAGCAGACCTGGACTAGCGGACAATGAGCAGTTCTTC. This codes for CASRPGLADNEQFF. Drawing the rest from reference TRBV7-6 and TRBJ2-1, the complete variable domain is GAGVSQSPRYKVTKRGQDVALRCDPISGHVSLYWYRQALGQGPEFLTYFNYEAQQDKSGLPNDRFSAERPEGSISTLTIQRTEQRDSAMYRCASRPGLADNEQFFGPGTRLTVL.